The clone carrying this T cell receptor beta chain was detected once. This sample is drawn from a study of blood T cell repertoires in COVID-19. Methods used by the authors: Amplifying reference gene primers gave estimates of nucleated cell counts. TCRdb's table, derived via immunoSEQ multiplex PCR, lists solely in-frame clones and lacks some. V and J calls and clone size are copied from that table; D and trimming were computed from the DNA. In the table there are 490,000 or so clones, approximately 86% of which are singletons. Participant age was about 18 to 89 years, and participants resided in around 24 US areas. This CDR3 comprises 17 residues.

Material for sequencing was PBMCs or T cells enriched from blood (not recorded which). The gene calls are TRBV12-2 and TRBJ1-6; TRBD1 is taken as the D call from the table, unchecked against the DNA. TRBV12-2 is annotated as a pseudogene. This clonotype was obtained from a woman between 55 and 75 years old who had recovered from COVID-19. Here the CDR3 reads CASRSPTGLPEDSPLHF. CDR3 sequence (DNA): TGTGCAAGTCGCTCGCCCACAGGGCTTCCAGAGGATTCACCCCTCCACTTT.